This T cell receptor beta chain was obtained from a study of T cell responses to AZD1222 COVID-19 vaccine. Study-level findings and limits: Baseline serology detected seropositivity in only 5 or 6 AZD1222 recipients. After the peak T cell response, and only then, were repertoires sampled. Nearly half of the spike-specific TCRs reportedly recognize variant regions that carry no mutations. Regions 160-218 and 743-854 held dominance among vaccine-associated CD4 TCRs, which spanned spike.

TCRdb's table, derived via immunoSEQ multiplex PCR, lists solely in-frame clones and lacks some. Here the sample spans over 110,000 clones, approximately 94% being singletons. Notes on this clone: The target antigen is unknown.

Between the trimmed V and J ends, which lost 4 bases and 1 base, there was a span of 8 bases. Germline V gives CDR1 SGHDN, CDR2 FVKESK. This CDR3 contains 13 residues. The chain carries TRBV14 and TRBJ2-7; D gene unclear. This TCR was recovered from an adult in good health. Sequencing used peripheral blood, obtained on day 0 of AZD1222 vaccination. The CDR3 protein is CASSRWSSYEQYF. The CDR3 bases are TGTGCCAGCAGCCGATGGAGTTCCTACGAGCAGTACTTC.